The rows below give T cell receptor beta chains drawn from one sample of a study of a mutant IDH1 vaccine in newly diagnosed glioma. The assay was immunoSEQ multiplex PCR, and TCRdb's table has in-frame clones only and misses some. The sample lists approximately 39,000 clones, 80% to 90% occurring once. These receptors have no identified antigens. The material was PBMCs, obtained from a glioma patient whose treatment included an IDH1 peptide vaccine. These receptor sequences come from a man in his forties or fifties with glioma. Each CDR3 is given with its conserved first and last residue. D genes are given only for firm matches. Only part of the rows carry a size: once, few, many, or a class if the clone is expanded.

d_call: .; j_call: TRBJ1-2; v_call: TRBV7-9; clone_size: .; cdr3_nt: TGTGCCAGCAGCTCCTTACGAAGCTATGGCTACACCTTC; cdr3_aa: CASSSLRSYGYTF
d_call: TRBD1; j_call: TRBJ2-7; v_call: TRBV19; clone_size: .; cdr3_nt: TGTGCCAGTAGTAATCGACAGGGGGCTTGGAACGAGCAGTACTTC; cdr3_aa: CASSNRQGAWNEQYF
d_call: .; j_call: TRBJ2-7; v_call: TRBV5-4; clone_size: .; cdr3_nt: TGTGCCAGCAGCTTGGAGCGTAGGTCTAGAGAGCAGTACTTC; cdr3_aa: CASSLERRSREQYF
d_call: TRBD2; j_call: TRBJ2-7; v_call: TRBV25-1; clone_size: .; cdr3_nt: TGTGCCAGCAGTTCCCAGTCCGGGGGGGGTACGGCCTACGAGCAGTACTTC; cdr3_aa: CASSSQSGGGTAYEQYF
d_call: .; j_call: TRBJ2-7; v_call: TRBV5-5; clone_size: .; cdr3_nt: TGTGCCAGCAGCTTTCTAGCGCAAAACTACGAGCAGTACTTC; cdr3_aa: CASSFLAQNYEQYF
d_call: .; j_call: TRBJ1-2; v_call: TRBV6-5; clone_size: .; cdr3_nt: TGTGCCAGCAGTTACACCGGGGCGGGGCGCTATGGCTACACCTTC; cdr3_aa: CASSYTGAGRYGYTF
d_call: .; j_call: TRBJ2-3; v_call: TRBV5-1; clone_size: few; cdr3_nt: TGCGCCAGCACCCCCGCCCAGGGATTCGATACGCAGTATTTT; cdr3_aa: CASTPAQGFDTQYF
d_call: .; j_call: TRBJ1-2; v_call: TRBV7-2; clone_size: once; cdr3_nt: TGTGCCAGCACCGCGGGGGGCTCTAACTATGGCTACACCTTC; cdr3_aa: CASTAGGSNYGYTF
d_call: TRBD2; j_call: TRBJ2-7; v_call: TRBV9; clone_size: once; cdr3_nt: TGTGCCAGCAGCCCGGGTAGCGGGAACTCCTACGAGCAGTACTTC; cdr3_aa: CASSPGSGNSYEQYF
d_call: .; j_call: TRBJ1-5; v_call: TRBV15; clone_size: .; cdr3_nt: TGTGCCACCAGCCCCTCGGAACCTAATCAGCCCCAGCATTTT; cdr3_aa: CATSPSEPNQPQHF
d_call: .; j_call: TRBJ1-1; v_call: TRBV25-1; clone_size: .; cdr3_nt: TGTGCCAGCAGTGAATACCGGGGTACTGAAGCTTTCTTT; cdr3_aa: CASSEYRGTEAFF
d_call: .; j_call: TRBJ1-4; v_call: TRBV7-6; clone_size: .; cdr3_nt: TGTGCCAGCAGCGGACCCACGAATGAAAAACTGTTTTTT; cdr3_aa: CASSGPTNEKLFF
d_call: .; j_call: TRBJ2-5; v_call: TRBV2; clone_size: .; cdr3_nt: TGTGCCAGCAGTCAGGACAGTGGGACCCAGTACTTC; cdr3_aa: CASSQDSGTQYF
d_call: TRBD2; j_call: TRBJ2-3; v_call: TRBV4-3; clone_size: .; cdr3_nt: TGCGCCAGCAGCCAAGGCCTAGCGGGAGGGCCGGGAACGCAGTATTTT; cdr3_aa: CASSQGLAGGPGTQYF
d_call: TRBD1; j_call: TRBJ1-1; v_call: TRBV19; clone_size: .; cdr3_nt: TGTGCCAGTACCAAAGGGGGCAGTATGAACACTGAAGCTTTCTTT; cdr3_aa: CASTKGGSMNTEAFF
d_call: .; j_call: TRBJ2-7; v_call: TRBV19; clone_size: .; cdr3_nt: TGTGCCAGTAGTATCGGGAATCCAGCTTGGGAGCAGTACTTC; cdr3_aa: CASSIGNPAWEQYF
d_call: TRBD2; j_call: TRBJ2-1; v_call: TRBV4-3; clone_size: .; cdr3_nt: TGCGCCAGCAGCCTCAATAGGGAGGGCGCCTACAATGAGCAGTTCTTC; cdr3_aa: CASSLNREGAYNEQFF
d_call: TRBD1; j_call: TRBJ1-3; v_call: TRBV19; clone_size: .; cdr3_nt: TGTGCCAGTAGTCCTCGGACAGGGGGGGTGATGTCCACAATGTCTGGAAACACCATATATTTT; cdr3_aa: CASSPRTGGVMSTMSGNTIYF
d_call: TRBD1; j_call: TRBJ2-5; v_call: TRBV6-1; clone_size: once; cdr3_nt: TGTGCCAGCCTACAGGGGTTTAGGGAGACCCAGTACTTC; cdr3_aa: CASLQGFRETQYF
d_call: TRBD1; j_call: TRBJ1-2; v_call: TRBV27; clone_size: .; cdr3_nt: TGTGCCAGCAGTCCCTCATACAGGGGAGCTAACTATGGCTACACCTTC; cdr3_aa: CASSPSYRGANYGYTF
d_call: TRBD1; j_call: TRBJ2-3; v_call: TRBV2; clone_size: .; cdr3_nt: TGTGCCAGCAGTGGGGACAGGGGGCGAACAGATACGCAGTATTTT; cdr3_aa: CASSGDRGRTDTQYF
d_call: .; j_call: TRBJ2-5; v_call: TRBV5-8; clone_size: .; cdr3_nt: TGTGCCAGCAGCTTGGGACAGGTCGGCCAAGAGACCCAGTACTTC; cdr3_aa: CASSLGQVGQETQYF
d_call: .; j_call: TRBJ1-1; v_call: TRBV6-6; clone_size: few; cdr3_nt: TGTGCCAGCAGTTACGGACAGAAGAACACTGAAGCTTTCTTT; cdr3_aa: CASSYGQKNTEAFF
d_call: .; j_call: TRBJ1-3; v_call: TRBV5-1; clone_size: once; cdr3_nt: TGCGCCAGCAGCTTGGCTGGGGCTGGAAACACCATATATTTT; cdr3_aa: CASSLAGAGNTIYF
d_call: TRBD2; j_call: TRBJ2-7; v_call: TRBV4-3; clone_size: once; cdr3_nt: TGCGCCAGCAGCCAAGATCCTAGCGGGGGGCCCGCCACCTACGAGCAGTACTTC; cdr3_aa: CASSQDPSGGPATYEQYF
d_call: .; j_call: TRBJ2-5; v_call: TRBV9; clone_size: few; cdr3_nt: TGTGCCAGCAGCGTAGCCGGGGATAAGGTAGAGACCCAGTACTTC; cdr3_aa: CASSVAGDKVETQYF